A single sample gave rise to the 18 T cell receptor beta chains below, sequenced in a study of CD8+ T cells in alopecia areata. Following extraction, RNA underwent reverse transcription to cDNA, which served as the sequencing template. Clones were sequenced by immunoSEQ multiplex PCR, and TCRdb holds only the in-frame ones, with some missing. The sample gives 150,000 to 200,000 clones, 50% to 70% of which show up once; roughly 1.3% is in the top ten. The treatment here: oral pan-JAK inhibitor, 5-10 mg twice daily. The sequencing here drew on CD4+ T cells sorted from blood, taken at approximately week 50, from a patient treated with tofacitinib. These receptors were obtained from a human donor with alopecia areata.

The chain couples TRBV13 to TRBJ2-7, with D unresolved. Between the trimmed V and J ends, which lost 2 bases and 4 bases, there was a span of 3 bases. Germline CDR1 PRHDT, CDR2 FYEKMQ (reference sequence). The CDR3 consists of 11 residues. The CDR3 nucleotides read TGTGCCAGCAGCTTAAGGTACGAGCAGTACTTC. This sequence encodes CASSLRYEQYF.

The CDR3 loop reads CSVSERFRLGYTEAFF. For the CDR3, the DNA is TGCAGCGTTTCGGAAAGGTTTCGCCTTGGGTACACTGAAGCTTTCTTT. V gene TRBV29-1 combines with J gene TRBJ1-1; D gene ambiguous. The CDR3 covers 16 residues. CDR1 and CDR2 (germline): SQVTM, ANQGSEA. The ends were cut back, 5 bases at V and 3 bases at J, with 22 bases in the middle. Using reference TRBV29-1 and TRBJ1-1 for the parts outside the CDR3, the full variable domain is SAVISQKPSRDICQRGTSLTIQCQVDSQVTMMFWYRQQPGQSLTLIATANQGSEATYESGFVIDKFPISRPNLTFSTLTVSNMSPEDSSIYLCSVSERFRLGYTEAFFGQGTRLTVV.

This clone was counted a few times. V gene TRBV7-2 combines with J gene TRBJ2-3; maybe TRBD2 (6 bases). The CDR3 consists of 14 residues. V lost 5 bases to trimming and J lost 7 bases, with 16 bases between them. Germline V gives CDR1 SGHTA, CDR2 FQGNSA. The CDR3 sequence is CASSPMGGEYTQYF. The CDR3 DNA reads TGTGCCAGCAGCCCAATGGGGGGTGAATATACGCAGTATTTT.

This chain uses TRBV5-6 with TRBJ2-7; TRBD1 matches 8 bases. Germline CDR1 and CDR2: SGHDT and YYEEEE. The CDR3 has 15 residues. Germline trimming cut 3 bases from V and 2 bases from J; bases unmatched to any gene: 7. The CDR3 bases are TGTGCCAGCAGCTATCGAGGGACAGGTACCTACGAGCAGTACTTC. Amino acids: CASSYRGTGTYEQYF.

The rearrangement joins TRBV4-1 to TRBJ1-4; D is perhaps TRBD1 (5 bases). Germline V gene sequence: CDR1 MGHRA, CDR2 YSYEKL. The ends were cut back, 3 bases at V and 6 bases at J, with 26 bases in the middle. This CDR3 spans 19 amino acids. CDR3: CASSHLGQAGRGPYEKLFF. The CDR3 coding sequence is TGCGCCAGCAGCCACTTAGGACAAGCAGGAAGGGGCCCGTATGAAAAACTGTTTTTT.

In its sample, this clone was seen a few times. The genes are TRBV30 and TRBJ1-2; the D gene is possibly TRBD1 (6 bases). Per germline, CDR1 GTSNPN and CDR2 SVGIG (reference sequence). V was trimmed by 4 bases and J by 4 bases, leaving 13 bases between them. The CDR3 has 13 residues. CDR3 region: CAWTPTGGYGYTF. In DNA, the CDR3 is TGTGCCTGGACCCCGACAGGAGGCTATGGCTACACCTTC.

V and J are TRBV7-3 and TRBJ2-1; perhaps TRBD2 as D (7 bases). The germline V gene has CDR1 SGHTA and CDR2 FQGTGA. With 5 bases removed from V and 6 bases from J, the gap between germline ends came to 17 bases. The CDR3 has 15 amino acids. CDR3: CASSPAGGPLNEQFF. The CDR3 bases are TGTGCCAGCAGCCCAGCCGGGGGGCCTCTCAATGAGCAGTTCTTC.

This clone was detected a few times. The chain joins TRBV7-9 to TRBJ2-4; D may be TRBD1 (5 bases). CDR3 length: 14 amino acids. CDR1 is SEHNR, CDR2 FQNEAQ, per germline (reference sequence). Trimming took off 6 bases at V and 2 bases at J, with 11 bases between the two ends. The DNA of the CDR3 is TGTGCCAGCAGTATCCAGGGTTCCAAAAACATTCAGTACTTC. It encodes CASSIQGSKNIQYF.

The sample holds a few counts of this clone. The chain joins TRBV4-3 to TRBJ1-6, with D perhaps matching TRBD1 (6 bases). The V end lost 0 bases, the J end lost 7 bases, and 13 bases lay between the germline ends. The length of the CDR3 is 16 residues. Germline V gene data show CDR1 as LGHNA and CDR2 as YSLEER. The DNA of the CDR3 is TGCGCCAGCAGCCAAGATACAGGGCGAATGAATTCACCCCTCCACTTT. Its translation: CASSQDTGRMNSPLHF.

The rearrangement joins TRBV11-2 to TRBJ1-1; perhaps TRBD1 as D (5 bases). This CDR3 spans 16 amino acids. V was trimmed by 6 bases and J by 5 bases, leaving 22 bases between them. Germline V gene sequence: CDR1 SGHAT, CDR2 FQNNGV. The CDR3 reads CASRRLRQGGWTEAFF. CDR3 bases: TGTGCCAGCAGACGACTGAGGCAGGGAGGGTGGACTGAAGCTTTCTTT.

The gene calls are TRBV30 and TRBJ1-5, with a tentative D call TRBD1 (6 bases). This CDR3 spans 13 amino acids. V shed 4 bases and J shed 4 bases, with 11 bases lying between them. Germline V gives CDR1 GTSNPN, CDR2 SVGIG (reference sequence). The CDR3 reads CAWTRDKNQPQHF. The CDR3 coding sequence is TGTGCCTGGACCCGGGACAAAAATCAGCCCCAGCATTTT.

The CDR3 sequence is CAWSVRQTEAFF. The CDR3 nucleotides read TGTGCCTGGAGTGTACGGCAAACTGAAGCTTTCTTT. The chain couples TRBV30 to TRBJ1-1; D is undetermined. This CDR3 contains 12 residues. Germline V gene data show CDR1 as GTSNPN and CDR2 as SVGIG (reference sequence). Between the trimmed V and J ends, which lost 0 bases and 5 bases, there was a span of 7 bases.

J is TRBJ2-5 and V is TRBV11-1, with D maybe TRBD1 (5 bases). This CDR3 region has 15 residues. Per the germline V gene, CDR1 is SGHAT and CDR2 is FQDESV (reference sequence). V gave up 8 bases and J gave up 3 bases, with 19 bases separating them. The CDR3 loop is CASRLDKPVEETQYF. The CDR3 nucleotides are TGTGCCAGCCGACTGGACAAGCCCGTCGAAGAGACCCAGTACTTC.

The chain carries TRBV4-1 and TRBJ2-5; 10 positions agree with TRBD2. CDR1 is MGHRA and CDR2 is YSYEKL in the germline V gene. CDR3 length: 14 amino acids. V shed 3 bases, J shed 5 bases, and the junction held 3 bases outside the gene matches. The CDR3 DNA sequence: TGCGCCAGCAGCCAGGGACTAGCGATGGAGACCCAGTACTTC. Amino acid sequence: CASSQGLAMETQYF.

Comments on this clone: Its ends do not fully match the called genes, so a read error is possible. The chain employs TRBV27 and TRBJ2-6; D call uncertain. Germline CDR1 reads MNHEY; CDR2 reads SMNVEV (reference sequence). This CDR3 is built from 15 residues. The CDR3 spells CASGLTPSGANVLTF. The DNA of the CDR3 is TGTGCCAGCGGTTTGACCCCGTCTGGGGCCAACGTCCTGACTTTC.

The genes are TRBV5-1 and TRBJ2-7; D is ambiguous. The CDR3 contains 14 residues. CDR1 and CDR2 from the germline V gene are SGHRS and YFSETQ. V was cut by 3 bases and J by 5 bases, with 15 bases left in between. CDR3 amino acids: CASSSSTTTHEQYF. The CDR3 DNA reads TGCGCCAGCAGCTCGTCTACAACTACCCACGAGCAGTACTTC.

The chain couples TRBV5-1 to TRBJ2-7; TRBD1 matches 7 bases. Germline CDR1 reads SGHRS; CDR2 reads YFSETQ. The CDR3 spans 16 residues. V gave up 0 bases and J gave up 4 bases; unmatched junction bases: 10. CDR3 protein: CASSLGQGRFLYEQYF. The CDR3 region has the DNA TGCGCCAGCAGCTTGGGACAGGGAAGGTTCCTTTACGAGCAGTACTTC.

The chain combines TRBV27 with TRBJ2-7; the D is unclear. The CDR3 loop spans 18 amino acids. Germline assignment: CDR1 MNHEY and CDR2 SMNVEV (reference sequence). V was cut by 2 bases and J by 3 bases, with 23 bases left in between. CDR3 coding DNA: TGTGCCAGCAGTTTAAAACCCAGCCGGGCTACGAACTTCTACGAGCAGTACTTC. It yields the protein CASSLKPSRATNFYEQYF.